This T cell receptor (beta chain) was obtained from a study of regulatory T cells in long-lasting Graves disease. Study-wide results and caveats: The study found TRBV28, TRBJ1-2 and TRBJ2-5 favored in persistent disease.

The TCR beta library used iRepertoire HTBI primers with Arm-PCR amplification of CDR3. TCRdb recomputed calls from the multiplex PCR reads with MiXCR, one row per CDR3 protein. The sample includes 400,000 to 500,000 distinct CDR3 sequences, 16% seen only once; the top ten take 20% to 25%. Time point: newly diagnosed GD, antithyroid drugs for less than 3 months. RNA from PBMCs was the source of the TCR library. Germline values: CDR1 MDHEN, CDR2 SYDVKM. V was shortened by 5 bases and J by 4 bases, with 6 bases between the two germline ends. The CDR3 runs 12 residues. For this clonotype: Its matching antigen is unknown.

This sample was also put to use in a study of T cells in Graves' hyperthyroidism and ophthalmopathy.

This sample comprised peripheral blood mononuclear cells (PBMCs), obtained at new diagnosis, from a patient treated with antithyroid drugs. The V and J genes are TRBV28 and TRBJ2-1; D remains ambiguous. This TCR came from a woman aged 18-29 years with Graves disease. The CDR3 region has the DNA TGTGCCAGCAGTGTCCTGTACAATGAGCAGTTCTTC. It translates to CASSVLYNEQFF.